This entry lists 4 T cell receptor beta chains sequenced from one sample in a study of OX40 agonist ivuxolimab in advanced cancers. Measured with immunoSEQ multiplex PCR; TCRdb has only the in-frame clones, and not every one. This table has roughly 80,000 clones, 80% to 90% appearing once. This material consisted of CD4+ or CD8+ T cells sorted from blood, taken in a trial of the OX40 agonist ivuxolimab. Receptors originate from an adult with an advanced solid tumor such as melanoma, head and neck, liver or kidney cancer.

V gene TRBV6-1 combines with J gene TRBJ1-5; D remains ambiguous. V was pared by 3 bases and J by 6 bases, with 12 bases between. The germline V gene has CDR1 MNHNS and CDR2 SASEGT. The CDR3 contains 14 residues. The CDR3 reads CASSDRQIGQPQHF. In DNA form, the CDR3 reads TGTGCCAGCAGTGACAGGCAGATTGGTCAGCCCCAGCATTTT.

Note on this clone: The junction departs from germline at one end; a sequencing error may be responsible. Within the sample, other DNA sequences also encode this same CDR3. V gene TRBV27 combines with J gene TRBJ1-6; D not resolved. Germline CDR1 and CDR2: MNHEY and SMNVEV (reference sequence). The CDR3 is made up of 15 amino acids. The CDR3 DNA follows: TGTGCCAGCAGTTTATCGGCCAGCCCAGGATCACCTCTCCACTTT. It yields the protein CASSLSASPGSPLHF.

The genes are TRBV5-4 and TRBJ2-1; D possibly corresponds to TRBD2 (5 bases). V lost 0 bases, J lost 5 bases, and 9 bases lay in between. This CDR3 is 14 amino acids long. Germline-derived CDR1 and CDR2 are SGHNT and YYREEE (reference sequence). In DNA form, the CDR3 reads TGTGCCAGCAGCTTGGCCGGGGAGAACAATGAGCAGTTCTTC. Translating it yields CASSLAGENNEQFF.

The chain combines TRBV30 with TRBJ1-1; D might be TRBD1 (5 bases). This CDR3 is built from 15 residues. V was shortened by 0 bases and J by 0 bases, with 11 bases between the two germline ends. In germline, CDR1 is GTSNPN, CDR2 SVGIG (reference sequence). In DNA form, the CDR3 reads TGTGCCTGGAGTGTGTTGGCAGGGATGAACACTGAAGCTTTCTTT. Translating gives CAWSVLAGMNTEAFF.